This TCR beta chain is drawn from a study of OX40 agonist ivuxolimab in advanced cancers. Looking at the study overall: In this trial design, patients received ivuxolimab intravenously at 0.01 to 10 mg/kg every 2 weeks. Dose-escalation patients' cancers were hepatocellular carcinoma, melanoma, renal cell or head and neck cancer. The mean age was approximately 60 years, ranging from 23 to 79, with around four fifths of participants male. General study findings and limits: Partial responders at 0.1-3.0 mg/kg had among the lowest clonal expansion.

As to this clone: What it binds is not known.

Here immunoSEQ multiplex PCR was the method, and the copy in TCRdb shows in-frame clones only, minus some. The repertoire holds around 70,000 clones, 80% to 95% seen once, with approximately 8% in the top ten. Looked up from germline, CDR1 is PRHDT and CDR2 is FYEKMQ (reference sequence). V was clipped by 3 bases and J by 5 bases, with 14 bases between them. This CDR3 has 15 residues. This chain uses TRBV13 with TRBJ2-1; the D gene is possibly TRBD1 (5 bases). Here the sequenced sample was CD4+ or CD8+ T cells sorted from blood, taken in a trial of the OX40 agonist ivuxolimab. The sequence was collected from an adult with an advanced solid tumor such as melanoma, head and neck, liver or kidney cancer. CDR3 DNA sequence: TGTGCCAGCAGCTTGGGTCAGGGCGTTCACAATGAGCAGTTCTTC. It yields the protein CASSLGQGVHNEQFF. Full variable domain (rest looked up from reference TRBV13 and TRBJ2-1): AAGVIQSPRHLIKEKRETATLKCYPIPRHDTVYWYQQGPGQDPQFLISFYEKMQSDKGSIPDRFSAQQFSDYHSELNMSSLELGDSALYFCASSLGQGVHNEQFFGPGTRLTVL.